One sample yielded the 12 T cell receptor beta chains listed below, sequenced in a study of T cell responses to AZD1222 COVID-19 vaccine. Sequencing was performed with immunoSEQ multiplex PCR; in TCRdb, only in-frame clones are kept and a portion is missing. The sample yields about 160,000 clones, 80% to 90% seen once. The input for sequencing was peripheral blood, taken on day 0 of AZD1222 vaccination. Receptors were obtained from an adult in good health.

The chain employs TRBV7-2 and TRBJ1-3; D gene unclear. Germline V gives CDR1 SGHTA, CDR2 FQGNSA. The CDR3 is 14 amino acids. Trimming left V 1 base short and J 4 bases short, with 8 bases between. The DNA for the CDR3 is TGTGCCAGCAGCTTAGGGCCAGCAGGAAACACCATATATTTT. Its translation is CASSLGPAGNTIYF.

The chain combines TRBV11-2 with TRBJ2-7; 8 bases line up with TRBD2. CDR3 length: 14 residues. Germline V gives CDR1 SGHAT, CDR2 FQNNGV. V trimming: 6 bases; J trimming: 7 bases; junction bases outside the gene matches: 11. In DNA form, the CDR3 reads TGTGCCAGCAGACTTAAAAGCGGGAGTAAAGAGCAGTACTTC. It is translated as CASRLKSGSKEQYF.

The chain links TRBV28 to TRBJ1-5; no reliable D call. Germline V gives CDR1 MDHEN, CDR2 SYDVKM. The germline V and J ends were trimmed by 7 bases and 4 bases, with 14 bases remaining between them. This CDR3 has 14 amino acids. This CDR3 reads CASKPFGENQPQHF. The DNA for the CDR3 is TGTGCCAGCAAACCGTTTGGGGAGAATCAGCCCCAGCATTTT.

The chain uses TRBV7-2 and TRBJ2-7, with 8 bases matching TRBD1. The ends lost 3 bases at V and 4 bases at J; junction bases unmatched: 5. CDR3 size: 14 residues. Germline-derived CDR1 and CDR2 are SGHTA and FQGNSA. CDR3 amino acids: CASSLSGQAYEQYF. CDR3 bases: TGTGCCAGCAGCTTGTCGGGACAGGCGTACGAGCAGTACTTC.

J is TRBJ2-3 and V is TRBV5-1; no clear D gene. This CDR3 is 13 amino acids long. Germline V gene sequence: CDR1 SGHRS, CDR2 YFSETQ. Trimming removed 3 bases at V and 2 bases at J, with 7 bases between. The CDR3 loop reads CASSSEPTDTQYF. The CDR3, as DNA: TGCGCCAGCAGCTCAGAACCCACAGATACGCAGTATTTT. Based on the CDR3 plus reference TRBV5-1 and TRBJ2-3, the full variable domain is KAGVTQTPRYLIKTRGQQVTLSCSPISGHRSVSWYQQTPGQGLQFLFEYFSETQRNKGNFPGRFSGRQFSNSRSEMNVSTLELGDSALYLCASSSEPTDTQYFGPGTRLTVL.

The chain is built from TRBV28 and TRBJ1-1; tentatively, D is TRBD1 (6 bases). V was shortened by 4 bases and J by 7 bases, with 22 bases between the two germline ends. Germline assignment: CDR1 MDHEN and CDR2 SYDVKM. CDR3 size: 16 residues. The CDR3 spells CASSSQGRGGGHEAFF. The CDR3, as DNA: TGTGCCAGCAGTTCCCAGGGGAGGGGTGGGGGCCATGAAGCTTTCTTT.

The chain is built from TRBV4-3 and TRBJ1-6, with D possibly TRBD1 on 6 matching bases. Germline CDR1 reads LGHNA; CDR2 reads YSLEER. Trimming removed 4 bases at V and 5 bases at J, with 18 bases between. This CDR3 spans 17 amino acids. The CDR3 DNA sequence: TGCGCCAGCAGCCGAGATACCCGGGACACCGATAATTCACCCCTCCACTTT. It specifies CASSRDTRDTDNSPLHF.

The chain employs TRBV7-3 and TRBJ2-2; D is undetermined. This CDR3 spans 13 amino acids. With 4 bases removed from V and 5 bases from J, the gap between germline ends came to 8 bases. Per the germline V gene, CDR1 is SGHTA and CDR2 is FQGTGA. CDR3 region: CASSYRVTGELFF. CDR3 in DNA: TGTGCCAGCAGCTATCGGGTAACCGGGGAGCTGTTTTTT.

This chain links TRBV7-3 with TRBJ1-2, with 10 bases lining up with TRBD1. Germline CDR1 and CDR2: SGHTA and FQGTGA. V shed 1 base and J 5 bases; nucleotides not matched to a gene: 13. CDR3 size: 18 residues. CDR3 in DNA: TGTGCCAGCAGCTTAAACTCTCTTCTGGGACAGGGGTTATATGGCTACACCTTC. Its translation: CASSLNSLLGQGLYGYTF.

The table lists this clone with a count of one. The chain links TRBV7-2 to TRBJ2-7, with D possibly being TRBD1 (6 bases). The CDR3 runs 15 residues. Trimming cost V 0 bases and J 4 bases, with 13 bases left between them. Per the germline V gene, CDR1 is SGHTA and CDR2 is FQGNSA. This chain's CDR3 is CASSLALQGGYEQYF. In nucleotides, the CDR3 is TGTGCCAGCAGCTTAGCGCTACAGGGCGGTTACGAGCAGTACTTC.

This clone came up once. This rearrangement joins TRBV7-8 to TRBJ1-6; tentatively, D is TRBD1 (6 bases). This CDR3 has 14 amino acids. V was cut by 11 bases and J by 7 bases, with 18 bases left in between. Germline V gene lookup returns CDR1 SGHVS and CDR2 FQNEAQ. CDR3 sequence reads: CASMGGRGNSPLHF. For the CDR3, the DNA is TGTGCCTCCATGGGGGGCCGGGGGAATTCACCCCTCCACTTT.

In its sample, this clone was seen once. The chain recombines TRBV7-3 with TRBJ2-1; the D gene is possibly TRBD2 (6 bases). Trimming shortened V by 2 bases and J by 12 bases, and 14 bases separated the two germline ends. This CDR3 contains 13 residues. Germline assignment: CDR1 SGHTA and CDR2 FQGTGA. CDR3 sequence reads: CASSLEAAGTQFF. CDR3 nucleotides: TGTGCCAGCAGCTTAGAGGCCGCGGGAACGCAGTTCTTC.